This T cell receptor beta chain was sequenced in a study of T cell repertoires in aging, cancer and after chemotherapy. Study overall: Some 8.1 million TCR reads were in the whole dataset.

A mixed TRB-A/B primer pool amplified rearranged TRB by multiplex touch-down PCR. TCRdb ran MiXCR on the multiplex PCR reads and lists one entry per CDR3 protein. The data show 5,200 or so distinct CDR3 sequences, under 40% seen once. Overall study results and limits: In healthy donors, age-related TCR diversity loss mainly reflected lost richness.

This clonotype was recorded a few times. What it recognizes is unknown. Peripheral blood genomic DNA, not sorted cells or RNA, was the template. Germline loops: CDR1 LNHNV, CDR2 YYDKDF (reference sequence). J gave up 2 bases and V 8 bases, and 7 bases lay outside the gene matches. The CDR3 consists of 14 residues. The chain carries TRBV15 and TRBJ2-3; TRBD1 matches 7 bases. The sequence was obtained from a human donor with a blood cancer. The sample comprised blood. The CDR3, as DNA: TGTGCCACCCGATCTGAGGGGGCCACAGATACGCAGTATTTT. It specifies CATRSEGATDTQYF. Full variable domain (outside the CDR3, taken from reference TRBV15 and TRBJ2-3): DAMVIQNPRYQVTQFGKPVTLSCSQTLNHNVMYWYQQKSSQAPKLLFHYYDKDFNNEADTPDNFQSRRPNTSFCFLDIRSPGLGDTAMYLCATRSEGATDTQYFGPGTRLTVL.